This TCR beta chain was obtained from a study of blood T cell repertoires in COVID-19. In germline, CDR1 is SGHNT, CDR2 YYREEE (reference sequence). J was trimmed by 4 bases and V by 4 bases; bases with no gene match: 9. This CDR3 has 16 residues. Within the 2 weeks before study entry, each person in the exposed group met a COVID-19 case. Clones were sequenced by immunoSEQ multiplex PCR, and TCRdb holds only the in-frame ones, with some missing. The table shows under 250,000 clones, with 80% to 90% occurring only once. Sequencing used PBMCs or T cells enriched from blood (not recorded which). This clonotype originated in a woman aged 50 to 60 who had been exposed to COVID-19. V is TRBV5-4 and J is TRBJ2-5; 11 bases agree with TRBD1. For the CDR3, the DNA is TGTGCCAGCAGCGACAAAGGGACAGGGGGGGGAGAGACCCAGTACTTC. Its protein is CASSDKGTGGGETQYF.